Presented here are 9 T cell receptor beta chains from one specimen sequenced in a study of cytotoxic CD8 clonotypes in ibrutinib-treated CLL. Clones were sequenced by immunoSEQ multiplex PCR, and TCRdb holds only the in-frame ones, with some missing. The sample holds around 92,000 clones, approximately 71% seen once. The sequenced sample was PBMCs, obtained after 24 months of ibrutinib treatment. Source of these receptors: a human donor with chronic lymphocytic leukemia.

This clone occurred once. This rearrangement joins TRBV18 to TRBJ2-7, with D perhaps TRBD1 (6 bases). This CDR3 region has 14 residues. Germline assignment: CDR1 KGHSH and CDR2 LQKENI. Trimming took off 3 bases at V and 0 bases at J, with 9 bases between the two ends. CDR3 residues: CASSPTGSSYEQYF. In DNA, the CDR3 is TGTGCCAGCTCACCTACAGGGAGCTCCTACGAGCAGTACTTC.

The chain carries TRBV29-1 and TRBJ1-2; D is uncertain. This CDR3 is 14 amino acids long. Germline CDR1 is SQVTM and CDR2 is ANQGSEA. V lost 0 bases and J 3 bases, leaving 11 bases between the germline ends. DNA for the CDR3: TGCAGCGTTGAAGATCGGTCAGAGGACTATGGCTACACCTTC. Amino acids: CSVEDRSEDYGYTF.

This clone occurred a few times. The chain carries TRBV5-6 and TRBJ2-1; tentative D call: TRBD1 (5 bases). The CDR3 totals 16 residues. V was cut by 3 bases and J by 5 bases, with 18 bases left in between. Germline loops: CDR1 SGHDT, CDR2 YYEEEE. CDR3 amino acids: CASSSAGPRANNEQFF. CDR3 nucleotides: TGTGCCAGCAGCTCAGCAGGGCCCCGGGCCAACAATGAGCAGTTCTTC.

Notes on this clone: Sequence at one end of the junction differs from germline and may be a read error. The J gene is TRBJ2-5, the V gene TRBV7-7; D is unclear. This CDR3 has 15 residues. Germline V gene lookup returns CDR1 SSHAT and CDR2 FNYEAQ (reference sequence). CDR3 region: CASSSSGPTQETQYF. The CDR3 DNA reads as TGTGCTAGCAGCTCCTCCGGGCCCACTCAAGAGACCCAGTACTTC.

The chain employs TRBV19 and TRBJ2-7, with 13 bases identical to TRBD2. V lost 1 base, J lost 5 bases, and 2 bases stayed unmatched. The CDR3 is 15 residues long. In germline, CDR1 is LNHDA, CDR2 SQIVND (reference sequence). CDR3 loop: CASSIGTSGSHEQYF. The CDR3 DNA sequence: TGTGCCAGTAGTATAGGGACTAGCGGGAGCCACGAGCAGTACTTC. The full variable domain, with the rest looked up from reference TRBV19 and TRBJ2-7, is DGGITQSPKYLFRKEGQNVTLSCEQNLNHDAMYWYRQDPGQGLRLIYYSQIVNDFQKGDIAEGYSVSREKKESFPLTVTSAQKNPTAFYLCASSIGTSGSHEQYFGPGTRLTVT.

J is TRBJ1-2 and V is TRBV27, with 9 bases that match TRBD1. Germline CDR1 reads MNHEY; CDR2 reads SMNVEV (reference sequence). CDR3 length: 11 amino acids. V lost 6 bases, J lost 11 bases, and 4 bases stayed unmatched. The CDR3 nucleotides read TGTGCCAGCAGGAACAGGGGGCGGTACACCTTC. This encodes CASRNRGRYTF.

Only one count was recorded for this clone. V and J are TRBV7-2 and TRBJ1-5, with 10 bases identical to TRBD1. Trimming took 3 bases from V and 6 from J; bases not matched to a gene: 2. This CDR3 is built from 14 residues. Germline CDR1 SGHTA, CDR2 FQGNSA. The CDR3 sequence: CASSLTGGGQPQHF. The DNA of the CDR3 is TGTGCCAGCAGCTTGACAGGGGGCGGTCAGCCCCAGCATTTT.

V usage is TRBV27 and J usage is TRBJ2-3, with 14 bases that match TRBD2. Germline V gene data show CDR1 as MNHEY and CDR2 as SMNVEV (reference sequence). The J segment lost 3 bases and the V segment lost 2 bases, leaving 7 bases of the junction unmatched. The CDR3 contains 18 residues. The CDR3 spells CASSLLGLAGGRTDTQYF. The DNA of the CDR3 is TGTGCCAGCAGTTTACTTGGACTAGCGGGAGGTCGAACAGATACGCAGTATTTT.

The CDR3 region has the DNA TGTGCCAGCAGAGCCGGGACTAGCGGGGGGGGTGCCAAAAACATTCAGTACTTC. This encodes CASRAGTSGGGAKNIQYF. The chain couples TRBV2 to TRBJ2-4; 16 bases are a match to TRBD2. V was clipped by 6 bases and J by 1 base; unmatched bases: 6. This CDR3 region has 18 residues. The germline V gene encodes CDR1 SNHLY and CDR2 FYNNEI.